This T cell receptor beta chain was sequenced in a study of blood T cell repertoires in COVID-19. This table comes from immunoSEQ multiplex PCR, and its TCRdb copy is limited to in-frame clones, with some not included. The repertoire holds roughly 140,000 clones, with around 84% as singletons. What was sequenced was PBMCs or T cells enriched from blood (not recorded which). This TCR derives from a man over 45 who had recovered from COVID-19.

CDR3 amino acids: CASSQRAGGSGETQYF. The CDR3 DNA sequence: TGTGCCAGCAGCCAAAGGGCCGGGGGTAGCGGAGAGACCCAGTACTTC. The gene calls are TRBV3-1 (or the pseudogene TRBV3-2) and TRBJ2-5; tentatively, D is TRBD2 (6 bases). CDR1 and CDR2 from the germline V gene are LGHDT and YNNKEL (reference sequence). This CDR3 region has 16 residues. Trimming left V 2 bases short and J 4 bases short, with 17 bases between.